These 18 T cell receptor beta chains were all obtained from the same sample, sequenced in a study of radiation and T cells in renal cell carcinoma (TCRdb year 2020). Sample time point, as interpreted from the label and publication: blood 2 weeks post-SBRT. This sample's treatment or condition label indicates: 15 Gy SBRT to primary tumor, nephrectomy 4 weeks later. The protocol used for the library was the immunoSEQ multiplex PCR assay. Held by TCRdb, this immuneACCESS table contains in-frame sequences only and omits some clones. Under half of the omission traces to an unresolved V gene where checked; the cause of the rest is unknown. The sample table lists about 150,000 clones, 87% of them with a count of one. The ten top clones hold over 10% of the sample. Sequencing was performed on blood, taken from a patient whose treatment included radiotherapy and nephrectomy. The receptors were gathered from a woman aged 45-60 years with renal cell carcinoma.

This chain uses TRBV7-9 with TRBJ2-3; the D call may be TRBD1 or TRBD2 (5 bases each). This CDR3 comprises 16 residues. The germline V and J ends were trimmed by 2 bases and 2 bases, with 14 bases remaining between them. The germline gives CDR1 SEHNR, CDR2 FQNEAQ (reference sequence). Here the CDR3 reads CASSLPSGTATDTQYF. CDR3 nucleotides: TGTGCCAGCAGCTTACCCTCCGGGACCGCCACAGATACGCAGTATTTT.

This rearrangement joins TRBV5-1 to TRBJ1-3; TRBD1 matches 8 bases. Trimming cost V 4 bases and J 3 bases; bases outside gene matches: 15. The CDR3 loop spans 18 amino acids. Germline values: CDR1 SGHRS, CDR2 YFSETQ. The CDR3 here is CASSRQPGQVTIGNTIYF. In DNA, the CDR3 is TGCGCCAGCAGCCGTCAGCCGGGACAGGTAACGATTGGAAACACCATATATTTT. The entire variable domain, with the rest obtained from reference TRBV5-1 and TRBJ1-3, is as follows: KAGVTQTPRYLIKTRGQQVTLSCSPISGHRSVSWYQQTPGQGLQFLFEYFSETQRNKGNFPGRFSGRQFSNSRSEMNVSTLELGDSALYLCASSRQPGQVTIGNTIYFGEGSWLTVV.

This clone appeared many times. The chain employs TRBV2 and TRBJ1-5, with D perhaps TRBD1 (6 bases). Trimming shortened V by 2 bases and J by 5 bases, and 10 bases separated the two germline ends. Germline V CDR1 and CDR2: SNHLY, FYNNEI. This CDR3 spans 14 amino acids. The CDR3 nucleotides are TGTGCCAGCAGTGAAACAGGGTACTATCAGCCCCAGCATTTT. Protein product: CASSETGYYQPQHF. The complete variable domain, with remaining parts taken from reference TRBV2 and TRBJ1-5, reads EPEVTQTPSHQVTQMGQEVILRCVPISNHLYFYWYRQILGQKVEFLVSFYNNEISEKSEIFDDQFSVERPDGSNFTLKIRSTKLEDSAMYFCASSETGYYQPQHFGDGTRLSIL.

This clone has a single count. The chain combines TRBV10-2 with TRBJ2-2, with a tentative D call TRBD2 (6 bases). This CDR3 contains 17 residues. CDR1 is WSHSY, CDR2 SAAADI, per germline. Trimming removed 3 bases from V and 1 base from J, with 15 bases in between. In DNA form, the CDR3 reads TGCGCCAGCAGTGAAATAACTGGCGGGGTGAACACCGGGGAGCTGTTTTTT. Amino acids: CASSEITGGVNTGELFF.

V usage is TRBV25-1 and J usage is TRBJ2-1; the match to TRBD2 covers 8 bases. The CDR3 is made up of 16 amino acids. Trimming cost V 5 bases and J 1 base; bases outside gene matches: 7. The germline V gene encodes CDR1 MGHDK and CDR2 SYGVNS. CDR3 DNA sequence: TGTGCCAGCAGTCCCCAAGCGGGGGTATCCTACAATGAGCAGTTCTTC. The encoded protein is CASSPQAGVSYNEQFF.

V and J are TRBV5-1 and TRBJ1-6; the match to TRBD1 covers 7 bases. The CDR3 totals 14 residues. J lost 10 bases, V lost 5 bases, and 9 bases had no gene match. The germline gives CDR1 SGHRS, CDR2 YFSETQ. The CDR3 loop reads CASRFGQDVSPLHF. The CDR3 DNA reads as TGCGCCAGCAGGTTCGGACAGGACGTCTCACCCCTCCACTTT.

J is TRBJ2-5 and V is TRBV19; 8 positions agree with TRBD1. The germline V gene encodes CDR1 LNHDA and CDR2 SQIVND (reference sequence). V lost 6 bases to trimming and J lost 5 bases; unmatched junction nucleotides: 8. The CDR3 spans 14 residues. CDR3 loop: CASSSGQGRETQYF. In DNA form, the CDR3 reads TGTGCCAGTAGCTCCGGACAGGGCCGGGAGACCCAGTACTTC.

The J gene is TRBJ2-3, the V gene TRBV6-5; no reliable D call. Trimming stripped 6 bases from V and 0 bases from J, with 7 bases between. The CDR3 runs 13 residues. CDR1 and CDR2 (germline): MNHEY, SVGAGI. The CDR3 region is CASRTGSTDTQYF. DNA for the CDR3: TGTGCCAGCAGAACCGGTAGCACAGATACGCAGTATTTT.

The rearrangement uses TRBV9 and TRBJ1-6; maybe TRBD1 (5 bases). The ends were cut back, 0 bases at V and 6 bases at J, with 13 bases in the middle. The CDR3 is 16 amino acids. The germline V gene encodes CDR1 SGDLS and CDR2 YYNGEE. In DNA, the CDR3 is TGTGCCAGCAGCGTAGAGGGTGGGGCAGCTAATTCACCCCTCCACTTT. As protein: CASSVEGGAANSPLHF.

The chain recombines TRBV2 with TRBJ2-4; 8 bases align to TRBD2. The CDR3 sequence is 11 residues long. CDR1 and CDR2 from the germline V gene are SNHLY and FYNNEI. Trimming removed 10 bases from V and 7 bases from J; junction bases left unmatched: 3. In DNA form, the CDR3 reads TGTGCCACGGGAGGGGTTAACATTCAGTACTTC. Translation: CATGGVNIQYF.

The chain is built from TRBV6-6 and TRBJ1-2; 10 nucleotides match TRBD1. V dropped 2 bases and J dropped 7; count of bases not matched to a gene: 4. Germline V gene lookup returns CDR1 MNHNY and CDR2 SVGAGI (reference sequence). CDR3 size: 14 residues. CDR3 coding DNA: TGTGCCAGCAGTTACGCAGGGGACAGGGGTGGCTACACCTTC. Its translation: CASSYAGDRGGYTF.

The CDR3 protein is CASSQDLPPRDGYTF. CDR3 in DNA: TGTGCCAGCAGCCAAGATCTTCCCCCGAGGGATGGCTACACCTTC. The chain carries TRBV4-2 and TRBJ1-2; D gene uncertain. This CDR3 contains 15 residues. Trimming removed 0 bases at V and 6 bases at J, with 14 bases between. Germline lookup yields CDR1 LGHNA and CDR2 YNFKEQ.

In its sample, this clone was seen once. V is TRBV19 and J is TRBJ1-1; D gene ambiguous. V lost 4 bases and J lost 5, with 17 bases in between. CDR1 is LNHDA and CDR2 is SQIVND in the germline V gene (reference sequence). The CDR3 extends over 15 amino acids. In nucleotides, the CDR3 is TGTGCCAGTAGTAACATAAAGGACCCTGGGACTGAAGCTTTCTTT. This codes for CASSNIKDPGTEAFF.

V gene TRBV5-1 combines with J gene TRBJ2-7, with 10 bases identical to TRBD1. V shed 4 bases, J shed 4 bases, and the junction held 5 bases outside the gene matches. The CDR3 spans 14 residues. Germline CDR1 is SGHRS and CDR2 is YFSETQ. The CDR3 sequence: CASSGRDRGYEQYF. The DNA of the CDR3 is TGCGCCAGCAGCGGCAGGGACAGGGGATACGAGCAGTACTTC.

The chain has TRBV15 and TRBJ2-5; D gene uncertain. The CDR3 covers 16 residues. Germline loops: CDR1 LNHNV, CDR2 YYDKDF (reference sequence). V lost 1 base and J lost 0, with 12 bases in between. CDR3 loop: CATSRAPPEHQETQYF. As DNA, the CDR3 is TGTGCCACCAGCAGAGCCCCCCCGGAACACCAAGAGACCCAGTACTTC.

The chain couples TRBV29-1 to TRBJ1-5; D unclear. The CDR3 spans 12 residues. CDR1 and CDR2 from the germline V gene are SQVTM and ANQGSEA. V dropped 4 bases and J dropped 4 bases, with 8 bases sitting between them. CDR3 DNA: TGCAGCGTTGCAGCAGGAAATCAGCCCCAGCATTTT. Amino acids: CSVAAGNQPQHF.

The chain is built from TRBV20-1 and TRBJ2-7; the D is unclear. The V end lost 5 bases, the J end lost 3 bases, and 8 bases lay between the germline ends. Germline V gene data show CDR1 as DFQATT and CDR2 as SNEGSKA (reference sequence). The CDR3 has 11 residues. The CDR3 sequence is CSAQDRYEQYF. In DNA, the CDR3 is TGCAGTGCTCAGGACCGCTACGAGCAGTACTTC.

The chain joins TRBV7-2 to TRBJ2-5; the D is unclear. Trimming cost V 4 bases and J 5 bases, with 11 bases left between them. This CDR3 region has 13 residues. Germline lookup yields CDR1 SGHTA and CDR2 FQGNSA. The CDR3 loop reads CASSSPSGETQYF. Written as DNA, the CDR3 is TGTGCCAGCAGCTCCCCTAGTGGGGAGACCCAGTACTTC.